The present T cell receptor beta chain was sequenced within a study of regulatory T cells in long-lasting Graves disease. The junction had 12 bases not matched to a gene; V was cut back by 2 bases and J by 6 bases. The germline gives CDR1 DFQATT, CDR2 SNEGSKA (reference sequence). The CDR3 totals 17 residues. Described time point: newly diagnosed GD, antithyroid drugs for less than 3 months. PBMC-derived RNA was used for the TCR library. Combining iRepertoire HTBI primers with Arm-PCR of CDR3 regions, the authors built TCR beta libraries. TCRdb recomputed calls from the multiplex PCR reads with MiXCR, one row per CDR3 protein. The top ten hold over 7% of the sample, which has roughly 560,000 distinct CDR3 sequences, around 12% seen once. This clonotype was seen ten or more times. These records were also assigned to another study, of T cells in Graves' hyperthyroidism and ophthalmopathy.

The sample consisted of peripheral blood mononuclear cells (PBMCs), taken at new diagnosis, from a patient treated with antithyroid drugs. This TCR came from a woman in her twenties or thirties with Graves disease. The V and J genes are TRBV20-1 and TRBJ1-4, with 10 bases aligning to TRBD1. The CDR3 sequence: CSARFWGAGTGDEKLFF. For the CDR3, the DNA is TGCAGTGCTAGATTCTGGGGTGCCGGGACAGGGGATGAAAAACTGTTTTTT.